The rows below give T cell receptor beta chains drawn from one sample of a study of blood T cell repertoires in COVID-19. Libraries were prepared by immunoSEQ multiplex PCR; TCRdb keeps only in-frame clonotypes and omits some of them. The sample has about 260,000 clones; 75% to 90% are singletons. Sample: PBMCs or T cells enriched from blood (not recorded which). The source of these receptors is a man aged 45-65 years who had been exposed to COVID-19. The CDR3 runs from the conserved cysteine through the conserved F or W. The D gene is left open where the match is weak. Clone size is not always given. Where it is, it says once, few, many or a class for expanded clones.

-	TRBV24-1	TRBJ2-2	20	-	TGTGCCACCAGTGACCCTCGTTTGACCTCGAGACTATCGAATACCGGGGAGCTGTTTTTT	CATSDPRLTSRLSNTGELFF
-	TRBV13	TRBJ1-3	12	-	TGTGCCAGCAGCTCCCGTCGACAGACTCTTAATTTT	CASSSRRQTLNF
-	TRBV9	TRBJ2-1	18	-	TGTGCCAGCAGCGTAGAATTTGGGTCTATCCAGCGCCCGGATGAGCAGTTCTTC	CASSVEFGSIQRPDEQFF
-	TRBV4-1	TRBJ2-1	13	-	TGCGCCAGCAGCCAAGAAGTCGACAGGCGGATATTCTTC	CASSQEVDRRIFF
-	TRBV28	TRBJ1-5	14	-	TGTGCCAGCACCTCGGGGGGGCGCGATCAGCCCCAGCATTTT	CASTSGGRDQPQHF
-	TRBV5-1	TRBJ1-6	18	once	TGCGCCAGCAGCTTGGCCGGCGGGAGGGGCTCCTATAATTCACCCCTCCACTTT	CASSLAGGRGSYNSPLHF
TRBD1	TRBV9	TRBJ2-1	13	-	TGTGCCAGTGGGACAGGGGGCTTGAATGAGCAGTTCTTC	CASGTGGLNEQFF
-	TRBV30	TRBJ1-3	13	once	TGTGCCTGGAGTGTAAGTGGCCGAAACACCATATATTTT	CAWSVSGRNTIYF
TRBD1	TRBV27	TRBJ1-4	19	-	TGTGCCAGCAGTTTAAGGGGGCGGGGCGGAAAATCAACTAATGAAAAACTGTTTTTT	CASSLRGRGGKSTNEKLFF
-	TRBV12-3/TRBV12-4	TRBJ2-2	13	-	TGTGCCAGCACCCGCCGCGGATCCGGGGAGCTGTTTTTT	CASTRRGSGELFF
-	TRBV7-3	TRBJ1-2	15	-	TGTGCCAGCAGCTTAGCCGGGACGGGACTCTATGGCTACACCTTC	CASSLAGTGLYGYTF
TRBD1	TRBV7-8	TRBJ1-6	15	once	TGTGCCAGCAGCCTAACAGGGGGCGTTGGATCACCCCTCCACTTT	CASSLTGGVGSPLHF
-	TRBV28	TRBJ1-2	14	once	TGTGCCAGCAGGATCGGGGGGATACGCTATGGCTACACCTTC	CASRIGGIRYGYTF
-	TRBV28	TRBJ1-2	16	-	TGTGCCAGCAGTTTATATGCAAACAGGGAAGGAAATGGCTACACCTTC	CASSLYANREGNGYTF
-	TRBV18	TRBJ1-5	16	-	TGTGCCAGCTCGCAGGAGCGGGCAGGCAACAATCAGCCCCAGCATTTT	CASSQERAGNNQPQHF
-	TRBV5-8	TRBJ1-6	16	-	TGTGCCAGCAGCCAGTCGGGGGGCTCCTATAATTCACCCCTCCACTTT	CASSQSGGSYNSPLHF
-	TRBV4-2	TRBJ1-1	15	-	TGTGCCAGCAGCCAAGATCAACAGGAGAACACTGAAGCTTTCTTT	CASSQDQQENTEAFF
-	TRBV5-1	TRBJ1-3	15	-	TGCGCCAGCAGCTTGGCCGGGAACTCTGGAAACACCATATATTTT	CASSLAGNSGNTIYF
-	TRBV10-3	TRBJ2-3	14	-	TGTGCCATCAGTATGACGACAGGCACAGATACGCAGTATTTT	CAISMTTGTDTQYF
-	TRBV24-1	TRBJ1-1	13	-	TGTGCCACCAGTGATCAGGGATGGACTGAAGCTTTCTTT	CATSDQGWTEAFF
-	TRBV19	TRBJ1-1	14	-	TGTGCCAGTAGTAATCAGGGGCAGGGTTCTGAAGCTTTCTTT	CASSNQGQGSEAFF
TRBD1	TRBV5-4	TRBJ2-7	16	-	TGTGCCAGCAGCTTGCAGCACGCGACAGGGTCGTACGAGCAGTACTTC	CASSLQHATGSYEQYF